This T cell receptor beta chain is from a study of cytomegalovirus exposure and HLA in healthy donors. Overall study context: Roughly 180 million T cells yielded 90 million to 130 million unique TCR beta sequences in earlier analysis. Study outcomes and limitations: CMV antigen specificity of a few CMV-associated chains was confirmed in vitro. Per a later analysis, HLA-associated TCR beta chains showed more clonal expansion than other, equally common TCR beta chains.

J gave up 7 bases and V 1 base, and 5 bases lay outside the gene matches. The germline CDR1 and CDR2 sequences are SGHNT and YENEEA. This CDR3 region has 15 residues. In the case of this clone: Its target is unknown.

The study ran its PCR with 60 Vbeta and 13 Jbeta primers. Some clones are missing from TCRdb's copy, which holds only in-frame ones; the method was immunoSEQ multiplex PCR. This table holds 140,000 to 150,000 clones, approximately 70% found once. The sample comprised PBMCs. The rearrangement joins TRBV11-3 to TRBJ2-2; 8 bases are shared with TRBD2. This receptor was obtained from an older woman in good health and CMV-seropositive. As DNA, the CDR3 is TGTGCCAGCAGCTTAGGCGGGAGGAGGAACGGGGAGCTGTTTTTT. This codes for CASSLGGRRNGELFF.